This T cell receptor beta chain was captured by sequencing in a study of cytomegalovirus exposure and HLA in healthy donors. General study findings and limits: Roughly even sequencing depth across donors was the assumption behind the presence/absence analyses. Sequence variants that were highly shared formed a cluster that was likely a sequencing artifact. When analyzed later, the rates of TCR association showed variation by HLA locus, with DRB1 the most and HLA-C the fewest. When a later analysis compared HLA-associated TCR beta chains with equally common others, the HLA-associated chains turned out to be more clonally expanded and to have lower generation probabilities.

For this clone: What it binds is unknown. One end of the junction fails to match germline, which may point to a read error.

CDR1 is SEHNR and CDR2 is FQNEAQ in the germline V gene (reference sequence). The CDR3 covers 13 residues. The PCR employed 60 Vbeta primers together with 13 Jbeta primers. The data were produced by immunoSEQ multiplex PCR, yet TCRdb's version contains in-frame clones alone and is incomplete. Of hundreds of thousands of clones listed, approximately 90% are singletons. V and J are TRBV7-9 and TRBJ1-1, with D uncertain. Source material: PBMCs. The source of this sequence is a woman aged 18-35 years in good health and CMV-seronegative. DNA for the CDR3: TGTTCCAGCAGCCCCTCCGAGGGCACTGAAGCTTTCTTT. Translating gives CSSSPSEGTEAFF.